The clone carrying this TCR beta chain was counted between two and nine times. Researchers prepared the TCRbeta library using unique molecular identifiers, the study reports. TCRdb reanalysed the PCR reads using MiXCR and keeps one entry per CDR3 protein. The sample contains about 340,000 distinct CDR3 sequences, under 13% of which appear only once. Germline V CDR1 and CDR2: SNHLY, FYNNEI. This CDR3 comprises 17 residues. J gave up 4 bases and V 7 bases, and 12 bases lay outside the gene matches. The data belong to a study of T-cell reconstitution after alpha-beta-depleted transplantation in children.

This receptor was obtained from a human donor who donated a stem cell graft to a child with acute lymphoblastic leukemia. This specimen consisted of PBMCs from the stem cell graft donor, obtained from the stem cell graft. The chain links TRBV2 to TRBJ2-3; 12 nucleotides line up with TRBD2. The CDR3 sequence is CASIARLAGGPSDTQYF. The CDR3 DNA reads as TGTGCCAGCATCGCACGTCTAGCGGGAGGGCCGTCAGATACGCAGTATTTT.